There are many counts of the clone carrying this T cell receptor beta chain. No antigen is known for it. TRB was amplified from about 250-500 ng of blood genomic DNA. These data come from a study of T and B cells in COVID-19 patients. About the research overall: Median age was approximately 35 years in the recovered cohort and 67 years in the active-infection cohort. Critical illness requiring mechanical ventilation or extracorporeal membrane oxygenation affected about 65% of the 20 active-infection patients.

Multiplex PCR with BIOMED2 TRB-A/B primer pools amplified TRB rearrangements. One entry per CDR3 protein, called by TCRdb with MiXCR from the multiplex PCR reads. The sample lists 20,000 to 25,000 distinct CDR3 sequences, 25% to 35% occurring once. Study-level points and caveats: Patients with COVID-19 reportedly showed strongly skewed T cell receptor beta variable and joining gene usage.

The CDR3 is 17 residues long. Looked up from germline, CDR1 is MNHEY and CDR2 is SVGAGI. The V gene lost 6 bases and the J gene lost 1 base, with 19 bases spanning the gap. The specimen sequenced was blood. The clonotype comes from a human donor who had recovered from COVID-19. The J gene is TRBJ2-4, the V gene TRBV6-5, with D maybe TRBD2 (6 bases). The CDR3 bases are TGTGCCAGCAGCCGAGGCGGGGCAGGAGCGGCCAAAAACATTCAGTACTTC. Encoded protein: CASSRGGAGAAKNIQYF.